The 9 T cell receptor beta chains in this list originate from one sample, sequenced in a study of TIL therapy for anti-PD-1-resistant metastatic lung cancer. Sequencing used immunoSEQ v3. Only in-frame clones appear in the TCRdb table, and some are missing; sequencing was by immunoSEQ multiplex PCR. The table lists roughly 11,000 clones, about 80% of them singletons, with roughly a tenth in the top ten. Time point defined: pre-treatment sample, taken before nivolumab and TIL therapy. Sequencing was performed on blood, taken at baseline. The receptors shown here come from a person aged 25 to 85 with non-small cell lung cancer.

The rearrangement links TRBV9 to TRBJ2-7, with TRBD1 as a possible D gene (6 bases). The CDR3 runs 14 residues. V was clipped by 4 bases and J by 1 base, with 12 bases between them. Germline V gene lookup returns CDR1 SGDLS and CDR2 YYNGEE. In DNA form, the CDR3 reads TGTGCCAGCAGCCCTTCAGGGGATTCCTACGAGCAGTACTTC. It encodes CASSPSGDSYEQYF.

The rearrangement joins TRBV28 to TRBJ2-3; D is uncertain. The V gene's germline CDR1 is MDHEN and CDR2 SYDVKM. The CDR3 spans 14 residues. Trimming removed 4 bases at V and 1 base at J, with 9 bases between. The CDR3 region is CASSSASRTDTQYF. The CDR3 region has the DNA TGTGCCAGCAGTTCGGCCTCGCGCACAGATACGCAGTATTTT.

V usage is TRBV4-2 and J usage is TRBJ2-4, with 11 bases aligning to TRBD2. The ends lost 0 bases at V and 9 bases at J; junction bases unmatched: 7. The CDR3 has 16 amino acids. Germline assignment: CDR1 LGHNA and CDR2 YNFKEQ. The CDR3 spells CASSQEITSGSVIQYF. CDR3 sequence (DNA): TGTGCCAGCAGCCAAGAGATAACTAGCGGGAGTGTCATTCAGTACTTC.

This clone has only a few counts. This rearrangement joins TRBV6-1 to TRBJ2-2; TRBD2 matches 10 bases. Germline lookup yields CDR1 MNHNS and CDR2 SASEGT. The CDR3 is 15 residues long. J lost 6 bases, V lost 4 bases, and 5 bases had no gene match. CDR3 DNA: TGTGCCAGCAGTGTAGCGGGAGGAACGTCCGGGGAGCTGTTTTTT. Translated: CASSVAGGTSGELFF.

The chain joins TRBV7-6 to TRBJ2-3; D unclear. V dropped 5 bases and J dropped 2 bases, with 20 bases sitting between them. The length of the CDR3 is 17 residues. The germline V gene encodes CDR1 SGHVS and CDR2 FNYEAQ. CDR3 protein: CASSPSSQVSNTDTQYF. DNA of the CDR3: TGTGCCAGCAGCCCCTCCTCCCAGGTTTCCAACACAGATACGCAGTATTTT.

This CDR3 is CASSSGRTSGSYEQYF. The DNA for the CDR3 is TGTGCCAGCAGCTCCGGCCGGACTAGCGGGAGTTACGAGCAGTACTTC. V and J are TRBV5-4 and TRBJ2-7, with TRBD2 matching 13 bases. This CDR3 has 16 amino acids. V shed 3 bases, J shed 4 bases, and the junction held 7 bases outside the gene matches. Germline V CDR1 and CDR2: SGHNT, YYREEE (reference sequence).

This sequence joins TRBV19 and TRBJ2-1; TRBD2 agrees at 15 bases. The CDR3 covers 19 residues. The ends lost 3 bases at V and 0 bases at J; junction bases unmatched: 6. Germline CDR1 reads LNHDA; CDR2 reads SQIVND (reference sequence). CDR3 DNA: TGTGCCAGTAGTATTGTGGGACTAGCGGGAGGATCCTCCTACAATGAGCAGTTCTTC. This translates into CASSIVGLAGGSSYNEQFF.

The chain couples TRBV2 to TRBJ2-1; D remains ambiguous. The V and J ends lost 6 bases and 0 bases respectively, with 3 bases between them. The CDR3 sequence is 12 residues long. Germline loops: CDR1 SNHLY, CDR2 FYNNEI. CDR3 in DNA: TGTGCCAGCAGAGACTCCTACAATGAGCAGTTCTTC. Protein sequence: CASRDSYNEQFF.

The V gene is TRBV6-5, the J gene TRBJ2-5, with 8 bases matching TRBD1. The J call is uncertain, as TRBJ2-7 better fits the DNA end. Looked up from germline, CDR1 is MNHEY and CDR2 is SVGAGI. This CDR3 region has 15 residues. CDR3 in amino acids: CASRPPGGRSYEQYF. CDR3 nucleotide sequence: TGTGCCAGCAGACCTCCAGGGGGCCGCTCCTACGAGCAGTACTTC.